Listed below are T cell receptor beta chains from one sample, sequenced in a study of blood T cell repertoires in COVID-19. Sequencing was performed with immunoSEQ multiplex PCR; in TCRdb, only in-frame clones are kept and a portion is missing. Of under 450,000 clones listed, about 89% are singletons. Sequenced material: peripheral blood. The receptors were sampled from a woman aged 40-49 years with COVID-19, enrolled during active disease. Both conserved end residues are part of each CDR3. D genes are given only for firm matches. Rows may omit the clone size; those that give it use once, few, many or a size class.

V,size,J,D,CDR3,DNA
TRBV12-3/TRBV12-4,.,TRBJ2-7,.,CASSVLDEQYF,TGTGCCAGCAGTGTACTGGACGAGCAGTACTTC
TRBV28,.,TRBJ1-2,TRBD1,CASSLRTGPLGGYTF,TGTGCCAGCAGTTTAAGGACAGGCCCCCTGGGTGGCTACACCTTC
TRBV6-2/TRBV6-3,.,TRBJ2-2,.,CASTPSPWGLGTGELFF,TGTGCCAGCACCCCTTCTCCATGGGGGCTAGGCACCGGGGAGCTGTTTTTT
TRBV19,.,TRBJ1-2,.,CASSIEAGSLNYGYTF,TGTGCCAGTAGTATAGAAGCAGGCTCCCTCAACTATGGCTACACCTTC
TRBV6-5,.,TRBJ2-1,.,CASSYAGSSYNEQFF,TGTGCCAGCAGTTACGCGGGGAGCTCCTACAATGAGCAGTTCTTC
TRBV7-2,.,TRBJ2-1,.,CASSLGGTPDEQFF,TGTGCCAGCAGCTTAGGCGGGACCCCGGATGAGCAGTTCTTC
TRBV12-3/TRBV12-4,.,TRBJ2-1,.,CASSTGFDEQFF,TGTGCCAGCAGCACAGGGTTCGATGAGCAGTTCTTC
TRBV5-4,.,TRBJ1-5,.,CASSPDPSSVVQPQHF,TGTGCCAGCAGCCCGGACCCTAGCAGTGTAGTGCAGCCCCAGCATTTT
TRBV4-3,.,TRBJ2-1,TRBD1,CATGTGSNNEQFF,TGCGCCACGGGGACAGGGTCTAACAATGAGCAGTTCTTC
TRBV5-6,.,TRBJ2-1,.,CASRFDGEQFF,TGTGCCAGCAGGTTCGACGGGGAGCAGTTCTTC
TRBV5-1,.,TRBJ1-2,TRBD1,CASSLNGQGGPYTF,TGCGCCAGCAGCCTGAATGGACAGGGAGGTCCCTACACCTTC
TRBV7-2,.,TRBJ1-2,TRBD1,CASSSFAETGGRSGYTF,TGTGCCAGCAGCTCCTTTGCCGAGACAGGGGGCCGTAGTGGCTACACCTTC
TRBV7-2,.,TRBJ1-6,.,CASSLPPGVGYNSPLHF,TGTGCCAGCAGCTTACCCCCAGGGGTAGGATATAATTCACCCCTCCACTTT
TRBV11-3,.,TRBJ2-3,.,CASSLGTGLTQYF,TGTGCCAGCAGCTTAGGGACGGGACTCACGCAGTATTTT
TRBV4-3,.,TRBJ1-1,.,CASSQGASGGGTEAFF,TGCGCCAGCAGCCAAGGGGCTTCCGGGGGAGGGACTGAAGCTTTCTTT
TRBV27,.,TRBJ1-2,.,CASRELTENGYTF,TGTGCCAGCAGAGAATTAACAGAAAATGGCTACACCTTC
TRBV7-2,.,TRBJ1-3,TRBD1,CASSLWTGRGNTIYF,TGTGCCAGCAGCTTATGGACAGGGCGGGGAAACACCATATATTTT
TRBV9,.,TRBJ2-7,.,CASSASPYEQYF,TGTGCCAGCAGCGCCTCTCCCTACGAGCAGTACTTC
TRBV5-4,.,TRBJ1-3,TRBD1,CASSFVRDSSGNTIYF,TGTGCCAGCAGCTTTGTCCGGGACAGCTCTGGAAACACCATATATTTT
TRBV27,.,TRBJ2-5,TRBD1,CASSRTGSQETQYF,TGTGCCAGCAGCAGGACAGGGTCCCAAGAGACCCAGTACTTC
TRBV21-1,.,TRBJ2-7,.,CASTPVASGSPLGYEQYF,.
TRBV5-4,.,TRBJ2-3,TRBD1,CASSRDRGDTQYF,TGTGCCAGCAGCCGAGACAGGGGAGATACGCAGTATTTT
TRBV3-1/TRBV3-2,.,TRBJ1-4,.,CASSQEGGGRGKLFF,TGTGCCAGCAGCCAAGAAGGCGGGGGACGAGGAAAACTGTTTTTT
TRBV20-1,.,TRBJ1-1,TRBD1,CSASGTGLRWATEAFF,TGCAGTGCTAGTGGGACAGGGCTTCGTTGGGCCACTGAAGCTTTCTTT
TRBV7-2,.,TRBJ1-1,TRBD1,CASSTGTGNTEAFF,TGTGCCAGCAGCACCGGGACAGGGAACACTGAAGCTTTCTTT
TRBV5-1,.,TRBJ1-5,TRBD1,CASSPGTGGYSNQPQHF,TGCGCCAGCAGCCCCGGGACAGGGGGCTATAGCAATCAGCCCCAGCATTTT
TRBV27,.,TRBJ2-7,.,CASRSSYEQYF,TGTGCCAGCAGGTCTTCCTACGAGCAGTACTTC
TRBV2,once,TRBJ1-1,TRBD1,CASRETGVNTEAFF,TGTGCCAGCAGGGAGACAGGGGTGAACACTGAAGCTTTCTTT
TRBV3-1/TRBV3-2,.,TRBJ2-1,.,CASRAEDNEQFF,TGTGCCAGCAGGGCTGAAGACAATGAGCAGTTCTTC
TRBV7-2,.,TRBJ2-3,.,CASSLDRAGTDTQYF,TGTGCCAGCAGCTTAGACAGGGCTGGCACAGATACGCAGTATTTT
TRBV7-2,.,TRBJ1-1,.,CASSSTYRAQTSGSTEAFF,TGTGCCAGCAGCTCGACCTACAGGGCCCAAACCTCTGGGAGCACTGAAGCTTTCTTT
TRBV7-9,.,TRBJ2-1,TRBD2,CASSPTSRVNNEQFF,TGTGCCAGCAGCCCGACTAGCAGAGTTAACAATGAGCAGTTCTTC
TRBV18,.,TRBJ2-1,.,CASSPGGGAPYNEQFF,TGTGCCAGCTCACCCGGAGGGGGCGCCCCCTACAATGAGCAGTTCTTC
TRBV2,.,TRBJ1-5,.,CASTENSNQPQHF,TGTGCCAGCACAGAAAATAGCAATCAGCCCCAGCATTTT
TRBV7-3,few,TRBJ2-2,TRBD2,CASSPGGATNTGELFF,TGTGCCAGCAGCCCCGGGGGGGCGACGAACACCGGGGAGCTGTTTTTT
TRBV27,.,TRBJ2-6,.,CATGGQLGSGANVLTF,TGTGCCACAGGGGGGCAACTGGGCTCTGGGGCCAACGTCCTGACTTTC
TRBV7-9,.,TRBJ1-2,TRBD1,CASSPNGGTGAAGYTF,TGTGCCAGCAGCCCGAATGGGGGAACAGGGGCTGCTGGCTACACCTTC
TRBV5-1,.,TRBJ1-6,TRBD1,CASSFYRGNSPLHF,TGCGCCAGCAGCTTTTACAGGGGTAATTCACCCCTCCACTTT
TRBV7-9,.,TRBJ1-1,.,CASIPNTRGRPEAFF,TGTGCCAGCATCCCGAACACAAGGGGTCGGCCTGAAGCTTTCTTT
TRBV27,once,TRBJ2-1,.,CASSSRGGRDNEQFF,TGTGCCAGCTCCTCCCGAGGGGGGAGGGACAATGAGCAGTTCTTC
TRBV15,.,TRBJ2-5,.,CATSGGGTGQETQYF,TGTGCCACCAGCGGGGGGGGGACAGGCCAAGAGACCCAGTACTTC
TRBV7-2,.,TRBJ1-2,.,CASSLVRGGEDGYTF,TGTGCCAGCAGCTTAGTGCGGGGGGGAGAGGATGGCTACACCTTC
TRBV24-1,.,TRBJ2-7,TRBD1,CATSAGDRDSYEQYF,TGTGCCACCAGTGCCGGGGACAGGGACTCCTACGAGCAGTACTTC
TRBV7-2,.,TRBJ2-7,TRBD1,CASSSPWDRGWGEQYF,TGTGCCAGCAGCTCGCCTTGGGACAGGGGTTGGGGCGAGCAGTACTTC
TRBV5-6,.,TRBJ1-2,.,CASSLISGSWGYTF,TGTGCCAGCAGCTTAATATCCGGTAGTTGGGGCTACACCTTC
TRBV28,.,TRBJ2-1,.,CASLRGSSYNEQFF,TGTGCCAGCTTACGGGGGAGCTCCTACAATGAGCAGTTCTTC
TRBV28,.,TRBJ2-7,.,CASSLGPGNYEQYF,TGTGCCAGCAGTTTAGGCCCAGGGAACTACGAGCAGTACTTC
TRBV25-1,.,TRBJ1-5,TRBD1,CASSEMDRGSNQPQHF,TGTGCCAGCAGTGAAATGGACAGGGGAAGCAATCAGCCCCAGCATTTT
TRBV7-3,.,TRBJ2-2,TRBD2,CASSQSPGLAGGNTGELFF,TGTGCCAGCAGCCAATCCCCGGGACTAGCGGGGGGAAACACCGGGGAGCTGTTTTTT
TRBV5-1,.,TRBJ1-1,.,CASSLAGSNTEAFF,TGCGCCAGCAGCTTGGCCGGTTCAAACACTGAAGCTTTCTTT
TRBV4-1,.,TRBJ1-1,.,CASSQGRGSSRLGAFF,TGCGCCAGCAGCCAAGGGAGGGGTAGCAGCCGCCTTGGGGCTTTCTTT
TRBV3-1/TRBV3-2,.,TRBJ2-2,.,CASSLTRRTGELFF,TGTGCCAGCAGCCTCACGAGGAGGACCGGGGAGCTGTTTTTT
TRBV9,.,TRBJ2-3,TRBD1,CASSSWDRGKDTQYF,TGTGCCAGCAGCTCTTGGGACAGGGGGAAAGATACGCAGTATTTT